This TCR beta chain was captured by sequencing in a study of radiotherapy plus CTLA-4 blockade in lung cancer. The table came from immunoSEQ multiplex PCR; TCRdb's copy has only in-frame clones and leaves some out. The table shows 2,500 to 3,500 clones, with roughly 83% occurring only once. Remarks on this clone: Its antigen is unknown.

Study outcomes and limitations: Researchers report tumor-derived TCR clones expanding in blood after radiotherapy plus ipilimumab. Response was reportedly best predicted by early blood T cell clone dynamics, with interferon-beta.

This CDR3 comprises 15 residues. Trimming shortened V by 0 bases and J by 3 bases, and 13 bases separated the two germline ends. The germline V gene has CDR1 SGHRS and CDR2 YFSETQ. The material was tumor tissue, obtained from a patient treated with radiotherapy plus ipilimumab. V is TRBV5-1 and J is TRBJ2-7; D unclear. This TCR was recovered from a human donor with non-small cell lung cancer that progressed on radiotherapy plus ipilimumab. CDR3 in amino acids: CASSLGTTADYEQYF. The CDR3 nucleotides read TGCGCCAGCAGCTTGGGTACGACGGCAGACTACGAGCAGTACTTC.